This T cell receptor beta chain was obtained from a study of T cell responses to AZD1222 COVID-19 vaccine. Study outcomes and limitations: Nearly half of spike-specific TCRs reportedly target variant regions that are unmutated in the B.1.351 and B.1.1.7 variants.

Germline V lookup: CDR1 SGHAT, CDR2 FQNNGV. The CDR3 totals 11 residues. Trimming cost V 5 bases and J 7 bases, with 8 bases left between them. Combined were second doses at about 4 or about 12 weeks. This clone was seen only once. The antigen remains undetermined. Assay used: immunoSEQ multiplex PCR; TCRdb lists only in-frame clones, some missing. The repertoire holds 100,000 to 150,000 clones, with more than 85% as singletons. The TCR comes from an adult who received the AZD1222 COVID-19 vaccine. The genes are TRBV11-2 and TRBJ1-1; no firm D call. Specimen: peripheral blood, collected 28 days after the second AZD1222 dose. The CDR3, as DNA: TGTGCCAGCAGCACCCCAGGTGAAGCTTTCTTT. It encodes CASSTPGEAFF.